The rows below give T cell receptor beta chains drawn from one sample of a study of cytomegalovirus exposure and HLA in healthy donors. Here immunoSEQ multiplex PCR was the method, and the copy in TCRdb shows in-frame clones only, minus some. The sample lists roughly 93,000 clones, 80% occurring once. Input material: PBMCs. The source is a man aged 25 to 45 in good health and CMV-seronegative. The CDR3 runs from the conserved cysteine through the conserved F or W. A D gene is named only where the DNA matches it firmly. A clone size is listed for some rows: how often the clone was seen (once, few, many), or a class if it is expanded.

clone_size j_call v_call d_call cdr3_aa cdr3_nt
- TRBJ2-3 TRBV9 TRBD2 CASTLSGGGDTDTQYF TGTGCCAGCACCCTATCGGGCGGGGGGGACACAGATACGCAGTATTTT
few TRBJ1-4 TRBV7-9 TRBD1 CASLGGEEEKLFF TGTGCCAGCCTAGGGGGCGAAGAGGAAAAACTGTTTTTT
- TRBJ1-1 TRBV21-1 - CATRRGADTEAFF TGTGCCACCCGGCGGGGAGCGGACACTGAAGCTTTCTTT
few TRBJ2-1 TRBV6-1 TRBD2 CASSEADGGRHEQFF TGTGCCAGCAGTGAAGCGGACGGCGGGAGGCATGAGCAGTTCTTC
- TRBJ1-4 TRBV15 - CATSRDSPTGTWGEKLFF TGTGCCACCAGCAGAGATTCCCCCACCGGGACATGGGGTGAAAAACTGTTTTTT
- TRBJ1-1 TRBV6-5 - CASSYLANTEAFF TGTGCCAGCAGTTACTTGGCGAACACTGAAGCTTTCTTT
- TRBJ1-4 TRBV27 TRBD1 CASRSDRVGEEKLFF TGTGCCAGCAGGTCCGACAGGGTGGGGGAGGAAAAACTGTTTTTT
- TRBJ1-4 TRBV2 - CASSEAGATNEKLFF TGTGCCAGCAGTGAAGCCGGTGCAACTAATGAAAAACTGTTTTTT
- TRBJ2-7 TRBV29-1 TRBD2 CSVDVLAGAPSRYEQYF TGCAGCGTTGACGTACTAGCGGGAGCTCCTAGCCGTTACGAGCAGTACTTC
- TRBJ1-3 TRBV11-2 - CASSLVAGGSVNTIYF TGTGCCAGCAGCTTAGTGGCCGGGGGGTCGGTAAACACCATATATTTT
- TRBJ1-2 TRBV9 TRBD1 CASSVGTGGGYTF TGTGCCAGCAGCGTAGGGACAGGGGGAGGCTACACCTTC
- TRBJ2-3 TRBV5-1 - CASSLDTRTDTQYF TGCGCCAGCAGCTTGGACACCCGCACAGATACGCAGTATTTT
- TRBJ2-1 TRBV18 TRBD1 CASSPGTGVSEQFF TGTGCCAGCTCACCTGGGACAGGGGTCTCCGAGCAGTTCTTC
- TRBJ1-6 TRBV6-5 - CASSYSIIRENSPLHF TGTGCCAGCAGTTACTCGATAATCCGGGAGAATTCACCCCTCCACTTT
- TRBJ2-2 TRBV2 - CASSEFPGETRGTGELFF TGTGCCAGCAGTGAATTTCCAGGGGAAACCCGAGGTACCGGGGAGCTGTTTTTT
- TRBJ2-7 TRBV18 TRBD2 CASSPTGGGYEQYF TGTGCCAGCTCGCCAACCGGGGGGGGTTACGAGCAGTACTTC
- TRBJ1-2 TRBV19 TRBD1 CASTPDRGVYGYTF TGTGCCAGTACCCCCGACAGGGGGGTCTATGGCTACACCTTC
- TRBJ1-2 TRBV2 TRBD1 CASSESPRGQGYGYTF TGTGCCAGCAGTGAATCCCCCAGGGGGCAGGGCTATGGCTACACCTTC
few TRBJ1-5 TRBV6-1 - CASSEPGEGNQPQHF TGTGCCAGCAGTGAACCTGGCGAGGGCAATCAGCCCCAGCATTTT
- TRBJ1-2 TRBV19 TRBD1 CASSLTGSNYGYTF TGTGCCAGTAGTCTGACAGGGTCTAACTATGGCTACACCTTC
- TRBJ2-3 TRBV6-4 TRBD1 CASSAQRTGRTDTQYF TGTGCCAGCAGCGCCCAGAGGACAGGGAGAACAGATACGCAGTATTTT
- TRBJ2-7 TRBV11-2 TRBD1 CAIGTGVSYEQYF TGTGCCATCGGGACAGGGGTCTCCTACGAGCAGTACTTC
- TRBJ2-1 TRBV18 - CASSPKGNEQFF TGTGCCAGCTCACCAAAGGGGAATGAGCAGTTCTTC
- TRBJ2-1 TRBV27 - CASSPGHRTQFF TGTGCCAGCAGTCCGGGACATCGTACCCAGTTCTTC
- TRBJ2-7 TRBV14 TRBD1 CASSQVGWTGVDEQYF TGTGCCAGCAGCCAAGTTGGGTGGACAGGGGTTGACGAGCAGTACTTC
- TRBJ1-2 TRBV6-5 - CASSYSSPQKDGYTF TGTGCCAGCAGTTACTCTAGCCCCCAGAAAGATGGCTACACCTTC
- TRBJ2-5 TRBV7-9 TRBD2 CASLTSGGKETQYF TGTGCCAGTTTGACTAGCGGGGGGAAAGAGACCCAGTACTTC
- TRBJ2-1 TRBV5-1 TRBD1 CASSLTGFGEQFF TGCGCCAGCAGTTTGACAGGGTTTGGGGAGCAGTTCTTC
- TRBJ2-7 TRBV11-2 - CASSSDIVYEQYF TGTGCCAGCAGCTCGGACATAGTCTACGAGCAGTACTTC
- TRBJ2-7 TRBV30 TRBD1 CAWTGTAIPYEQYF TGTGCCTGGACGGGGACAGCGATACCCTACGAGCAGTACTTC
- TRBJ2-6 TRBV5-1 TRBD1 CASSPTGQAGANVLTF TGCGCCAGCAGCCCCACGGGACAGGCTGGGGCCAACGTCCTGACTTTC
- TRBJ2-1 TRBV6-6 - CASSTRDNEQFF TGTGCCAGCAGTACACGGGACAATGAGCAGTTCTTC
- TRBJ2-3 TRBV6-5 - CASTHLATDTQYF TGTGCCAGCACGCACCTAGCCACAGATACGCAGTATTTT
once TRBJ1-3 TRBV27 TRBD1 CASSLDRGPGNTIYF TGTGCCAGCAGTTTAGACAGGGGGCCTGGAAACACCATATATTTT
- TRBJ2-2 TRBV6-1 TRBD1 CASSEGDRGAGELFF TGTGCCAGCAGTGAAGGGGACAGGGGTGCCGGGGAGCTGTTTTTT